The next 20 T cell receptor beta chains were all read from a single sample in a study of blood T cell repertoires in COVID-19. Measured with immunoSEQ multiplex PCR; TCRdb has only the in-frame clones, and not every one. The sample contains about 160,000 clones, more than 85% of which appear only once. The sample consisted of peripheral blood. These receptor sequences come from a woman aged 60 to 75 with COVID-19, enrolled during active disease.

The rearrangement links TRBV19 to TRBJ2-4; TRBD1 aligns across 8 bases. The ends lost 4 bases at V and 14 bases at J; junction bases unmatched: 7. Germline V lookup: CDR1 LNHDA, CDR2 SQIVND (reference sequence). The CDR3 covers 12 residues. CDR3 amino acids: CASSTRQGPEYF. The CDR3 DNA reads as TGTGCCAGTAGTACCCGACAGGGGCCCGAGTACTTC.

This chain uses TRBV18 with TRBJ2-1; D ambiguous. CDR3 length equals 15 residues. CDR1 and CDR2 from the germline V gene are KGHSH and LQKENI. V was trimmed by 1 base and J by 0 bases, leaving 7 bases between them. The CDR3 DNA follows: TGTGCCAGCTCACCACGTGCGGTCTCCTACAATGAGCAGTTCTTC. Protein sequence: CASSPRAVSYNEQFF.

A remark on this clone: The sample contains more than one DNA sequence encoding this CDR3. The chain recombines TRBV9 with TRBJ2-3; 11 nucleotides align to TRBD2. The CDR3 spans 16 residues. The germline CDR1 and CDR2 sequences are SGDLS and YYNGEE. V shed 0 bases and J 4 bases; nucleotides not matched to a gene: 4. For the CDR3, the DNA is TGTGCCAGCAGCGTAGTTCTAGCGGGGGGCCCAGATACGCAGTATTTT. This gives the protein CASSVVLAGGPDTQYF.

The gene calls are TRBV7-2 and TRBJ2-3; 11 bases are shared with TRBD2. V lost 5 bases, J lost 3 bases, and 10 bases stayed unmatched. Germline CDR1 is SGHTA and CDR2 is FQGNSA. The CDR3 covers 17 residues. DNA of the CDR3: TGTGCCAGCAGCCTGCGACTAGCGGGGATTGGTACAGATACGCAGTATTTT. It encodes CASSLRLAGIGTDTQYF.

The V gene is TRBV5-1, the J gene TRBJ2-7, with 10 bases aligning to TRBD1. The CDR3 is made up of 15 amino acids. The V gene end was trimmed by 4 bases and the J gene end by 4 bases; junction bases not matched to a gene: 8. The germline gives CDR1 SGHRS, CDR2 YFSETQ. CDR3 DNA: TGCGCCAGCAGCGAGACAGGGGGCGGAGGATACGAGCAGTACTTC. This sequence encodes CASSETGGGGYEQYF.

The chain combines TRBV15 with TRBJ1-3; tentative D call: TRBD1 (5 bases). Trimming shortened V by 2 bases and J by 2 bases, and 10 bases separated the two germline ends. The CDR3 has 15 residues. Germline V lookup: CDR1 LNHNV, CDR2 YYDKDF (reference sequence). CDR3 sequence (DNA): TGTGCCACCAGCAGACGCCCGGGGGCTGGAAACACCATATATTTT. This gives the protein CATSRRPGAGNTIYF.

V gene TRBV4-3 combines with J gene TRBJ2-7; D is uncertain. V was clipped by 0 bases and J by 1 base, with 7 bases between them. The CDR3 has 14 amino acids. Germline assignment: CDR1 LGHNA and CDR2 YSLEER. Written as DNA, the CDR3 is TGCGCCAGCAGCCAAGAAAGTAGATCCTACGAGCAGTACTTC. Translating it yields CASSQESRSYEQYF.

CDR3 sequence reads: CASSQTGDGQPQHF. Here the CDR3 DNA reads TGTGCCAGCTCCCAGACAGGGGACGGTCAGCCCCAGCATTTT. This rearrangement joins TRBV18 to TRBJ1-5; 8 bases are shared with TRBD1. Germline V lookup: CDR1 KGHSH, CDR2 LQKENI. The CDR3 runs to 14 residues. J gave up 6 bases and V 6 bases, and 7 bases lay outside the gene matches.

The rearrangement links TRBV20-1 to TRBJ1-4; D not certain. Germline assignment: CDR1 DFQATT and CDR2 SNEGSKA (reference sequence). The CDR3 consists of 11 residues. Trimming pared 3 bases from V and 6 bases from J, leaving 5 bases between. The CDR3 nucleotides read TGCAGTGCTAGCCGGGATGAAAAACTGTTTTTT. Its translation: CSASRDEKLFF.

The chain has TRBV7-9 and TRBJ1-4, with a possible D match to TRBD1 (5 bases). The V end lost 5 bases, the J end lost 5 bases, and 12 bases lay between the germline ends. Germline CDR1 and CDR2: SEHNR and FQNEAQ (reference sequence). The CDR3 sequence is 14 residues long. CDR3 DNA sequence: TGTGCCAGCAGCCCCTCGACAGCAAATGAAAAACTGTTTTTT. Translated, it gives CASSPSTANEKLFF.

The table lists this clone with a count of one. The V gene is TRBV3-1 (or the pseudogene TRBV3-2), the J gene TRBJ2-1; D possibly corresponds to TRBD1 (6 bases). In germline, CDR1 is LGHDT, CDR2 YNNKEL (reference sequence). V dropped 1 base and J dropped 7 bases, with 14 bases sitting between them. The CDR3 length is 15 residues. This chain's CDR3 is CASSQGQAMGNEQFF. The CDR3 DNA follows: TGTGCCAGCAGCCAAGGACAGGCCATGGGGAATGAGCAGTTCTTC.

The chain carries TRBV27 and TRBJ2-6; no firm D call. The ends were cut back, 3 bases at V and 1 base at J, with 13 bases in the middle. Per germline, CDR1 MNHEY and CDR2 SMNVEV (reference sequence). The CDR3 runs 17 residues. The CDR3 DNA reads as TGTGCCAGCAGTTTCTCTGTTGCTGCGTCTGGGGCCAACGTCCTGACTTTC. The encoded protein is CASSFSVAASGANVLTF.

The J gene is TRBJ2-7, the V gene TRBV6-5; a weak D match, TRBD1 (5 bases). Germline V gives CDR1 MNHEY, CDR2 SVGAGI. The germline V and J ends were trimmed by 1 base and 3 bases, with 13 bases remaining between them. The length of the CDR3 is 15 residues. CDR3 bases: TGTGCCAGCAGTTACTTGGACACCGTCGTCTACGAGCAGTACTTC. It is translated as CASSYLDTVVYEQYF.

This rearrangement joins TRBV4-2 to TRBJ1-2; TRBD1 matches at 9 bases. V trimming: 1 base; J trimming: 7 bases; junction bases outside the gene matches: 16. Germline V gives CDR1 LGHNA, CDR2 YNFKEQ. This CDR3 spans 18 amino acids. The CDR3 DNA sequence: TGTGCCAGCAGCCAAGTTCCCCTTCACCGGGACAGGGTAAGTGGCTACACCTTC. Its protein product is CASSQVPLHRDRVSGYTF.

The V and J genes are TRBV3-1 (or the pseudogene TRBV3-2) and TRBJ1-2; D unclear. Germline values: CDR1 LGHDT, CDR2 YNNKEL (reference sequence). The V end lost 4 bases, the J end lost 5 bases, and 23 bases lay between the germline ends. This CDR3 contains 17 residues. Here the CDR3 reads CASSPPGRNHDIYGYTF. CDR3 nucleotides: TGTGCCAGCAGCCCTCCGGGAAGAAACCACGATATTTATGGCTACACCTTC.

The V gene is TRBV7-8, the J gene TRBJ1-3; the match to TRBD1 covers 8 bases. The CDR3 extends over 18 amino acids. V dropped 6 bases and J dropped 0; count of bases not matched to a gene: 13. Germline CDR1 and CDR2: SGHVS and FQNEAQ. CDR3 nucleotides: TGTGCCAGCAGGAAAGACAGGGGTTCAGACGGCTCTGGAAACACCATATATTTT. Residues: CASRKDRGSDGSGNTIYF. Variable domain in full (rest from reference TRBV7-8 and TRBJ1-3): GAGVSQSPRYKVAKRGQDVALRCDPISGHVSLFWYQQALGQGPEFLTYFQNEAQLDKSGLPSDRFFAERPEGSVSTLKIQRTQQEDSAVYLCASRKDRGSDGSGNTIYFGEGSWLTVV.

V usage is TRBV6-2 or TRBV6-3 and J usage is TRBJ1-5; D is uncertain. This CDR3 is 14 amino acids long. Trimming took off 5 bases at V and 4 bases at J, with 12 bases between the two ends. CDR1 is MNHEY and CDR2 is SVGEGT in the germline V gene. The DNA of the CDR3 is TGTGCCAGCAGTCTCGGCCCGGGGAATCAGCCCCAGCATTTT. Residues: CASSLGPGNQPQHF.

V usage is TRBV6-5 and J usage is TRBJ2-3, with a possible D match to TRBD2 (7 bases). V lost 6 bases and J lost 2, with 12 bases in between. The germline gives CDR1 MNHEY, CDR2 SVGAGI. The CDR3 totals 14 residues. In DNA, the CDR3 is TGTGCCAGCAGGAAGGGGGGGATCACAGATACGCAGTATTTT. This encodes CASRKGGITDTQYF.

This clone was seen only a few times. The rearrangement links TRBV12-3 or TRBV12-4 to TRBJ1-1; 7 nucleotides line up with TRBD1. The CDR3 contains 13 residues. V shed 3 bases, J shed 8 bases, and the junction held 6 bases outside the gene matches. The CDR3 sequence is CASSFSGGLEAFF. The CDR3, as DNA: TGTGCCAGCAGTTTTTCAGGGGGTCTGGAAGCTTTCTTT.

This sequence joins TRBV4-3 and TRBJ1-1; no definite D call. Germline V gives CDR1 LGHNA, CDR2 YSLEER. This CDR3 is 13 amino acids long. With 0 bases removed from V and 8 bases from J, the gap between germline ends came to 10 bases. As DNA, the CDR3 is TGCGCCAGCAGCCAAGATCGGGCGGGGGAAGCTTTCTTT. Its protein product is CASSQDRAGEAFF.